Following are 21 T cell receptor beta chains from one sample sequenced in a study of blood T cell repertoires in COVID-19. Some clones are missing from TCRdb's copy, which holds only in-frame ones; the method was immunoSEQ multiplex PCR. Of hundreds of thousands of clones in the sample, nearly 90% were seen once. The material sequenced was PBMCs or T cells enriched from blood (not recorded which). These receptors were taken from a woman under 30 with acute COVID-19.

V gene TRBV18 combines with J gene TRBJ2-7; D remains ambiguous. The V end was cut by 3 bases, the J end by 0 bases, with 9 bases between. This CDR3 is built from 14 residues. Germline lookup yields CDR1 KGHSH and CDR2 LQKENI. CDR3 loop: CASSPPRYSYEQYF. CDR3 DNA: TGTGCCAGCTCACCGCCCAGATACTCCTACGAGCAGTACTTC.

CDR3 protein: CASSKGGTSKETQYF. The CDR3 nucleotides are TGTGCCAGCAGCAAAGGGGGGACATCTAAAGAGACCCAGTACTTC. The genes are TRBV7-9 and TRBJ2-5; either TRBD1 or TRBD2 may supply D (6 bases each). Trimming shortened V by 5 bases and J by 3 bases, and 16 bases separated the two germline ends. The CDR3 extends over 15 amino acids. The germline CDR1 and CDR2 sequences are SEHNR and FQNEAQ (reference sequence).

V gene TRBV27 combines with J gene TRBJ2-7, with TRBD1 identical over 9 bases. The CDR3 spans 15 residues. Germline CDR1 reads MNHEY; CDR2 reads SMNVEV (reference sequence). V lost 7 bases to trimming and J lost 2 bases; unmatched junction nucleotides: 9. This CDR3 reads CASTGPGQGTYEQYF. CDR3 bases: TGTGCCAGCACTGGGCCGGGACAGGGTACCTACGAGCAGTACTTC.

The rearrangement uses TRBV27 and TRBJ1-3, with D perhaps TRBD1 (5 bases). Germline V gene lookup returns CDR1 MNHEY and CDR2 SMNVEV (reference sequence). Deletions cut 10 bases from V and 0 bases from J, with 22 bases between. The CDR3 covers 17 residues. The CDR3 bases are TGTGCCACCCCCCGGGGGGGTCGCGGTAGCTCTGGAAACACCATATATTTT. Encoded protein: CATPRGGRGSSGNTIYF.

The chain couples TRBV28 to TRBJ1-1, with 7 nucleotides matching TRBD1. The CDR3 has 13 amino acids. The V and J ends lost 6 bases and 0 bases, in that order; junction bases with no gene match: 1. From germline, CDR1 is MDHEN and CDR2 SYDVKM. The chain's CDR3 is CASRGQMNTEAFF. The CDR3 bases are TGTGCCAGCAGGGGACAGATGAACACTGAAGCTTTCTTT.

In DNA, the CDR3 is TGTGCCAGCAGCAAAGACGAACTAGCGGGAGTCAATGAGCAGTTCTTC. It specifies CASSKDELAGVNEQFF. This chain links TRBV21-1 with TRBJ2-1; the D call in the table, TRBD2, was not verified against the DNA. TRBV21-1 is assigned pseudogene status. This CDR3 spans 16 amino acids.

The rearrangement links TRBV18 to TRBJ2-7; D not resolved. The V gene lost 4 bases and the J gene lost 2 bases, with 15 bases spanning the gap. From germline, CDR1 is KGHSH and CDR2 LQKENI. The CDR3 has 15 residues. The CDR3 region is CASSQASQYTYEQYF. In DNA, the CDR3 is TGTGCCAGCTCACAGGCTAGTCAATATACCTACGAGCAGTACTTC.

The chain combines TRBV19 with TRBJ1-2, with TRBD1 as a possible D gene (5 bases). Germline V lookup: CDR1 LNHDA, CDR2 SQIVND (reference sequence). The V end was cut by 10 bases, the J end by 3 bases, with 24 bases between. The CDR3 is 16 amino acids. The CDR3 here is CAIKGTGTQRDYGYTF. The DNA of the CDR3 is TGTGCCATAAAGGGAACCGGGACTCAGAGGGACTATGGCTACACCTTC.

The V and J genes are TRBV2 and TRBJ2-5; possible D gene TRBD2, 7 bases. Per germline, CDR1 SNHLY and CDR2 FYNNEI. Trimming left V 9 bases short and J 1 base short, with 12 bases between. The CDR3 is made up of 13 amino acids. This chain's CDR3 is CASREGVQETQYF. CDR3 nucleotide sequence: TGTGCCAGTAGGGAGGGGGTCCAAGAGACCCAGTACTTC.

This clone was picked up one time. The J gene is TRBJ2-7, the V gene TRBV6-5; the match to TRBD2 covers 12 bases. Trimming took 2 bases from V and 8 from J; bases not matched to a gene: 7. Per the germline V gene, CDR1 is MNHEY and CDR2 is SVGAGI. The CDR3 runs to 15 residues. The DNA of the CDR3 is TGTGCCAGCAGTTACGAGGGACTAGCGGGCCGCCAGCAGTACTTC. Protein: CASSYEGLAGRQQYF.

The gene calls are TRBV27 and TRBJ1-2; D not resolved. Trimming pared 3 bases from V and 0 bases from J, leaving 11 bases between. CDR3 length: 15 residues. The germline V gene encodes CDR1 MNHEY and CDR2 SMNVEV (reference sequence). The CDR3 nucleotides read TGTGCCAGCAGTTTGGGCCCCACAACTAACTATGGCTACACCTTC. Translated, it gives CASSLGPTTNYGYTF.

In nucleotides, the CDR3 is TGTGCCAGCAGCGCCTTGGAGGCTGGGGCCAACGTCCTGACTTTC. Translation gives CASSALEAGANVLTF. J is TRBJ2-6 and V is TRBV7-9, with a weak D call TRBD2 (5 bases). The CDR3 spans 15 residues. Germline V gives CDR1 SEHNR, CDR2 FQNEAQ (reference sequence). V dropped 5 bases and J dropped 2 bases, with 10 bases sitting between them.

V and J are TRBV5-5 and TRBJ2-1; 16 bases line up with TRBD2. Trimming removed 4 bases from V and 0 bases from J; junction bases left unmatched: 7. CDR1 and CDR2 from the germline V gene are SGHKS and YYEKEE (reference sequence). The length of the CDR3 is 19 residues. As DNA, the CDR3 is TGTGCCAGCAGCCCGCCGGGACTAGCGGGAGGGCGCTCCTACAATGAGCAGTTCTTC. The encoded protein is CASSPPGLAGGRSYNEQFF.

V usage is TRBV7-6 and J usage is TRBJ2-5; a weak D match, TRBD1 (6 bases). Trimming removed 5 bases at V and 0 bases at J, with 16 bases between. This CDR3 contains 16 residues. Germline V gene sequence: CDR1 SGHVS, CDR2 FNYEAQ. The CDR3 protein is CASSPTDGQYQETQYF. The CDR3 coding sequence is TGTGCCAGCAGCCCCACCGACGGACAGTACCAAGAGACCCAGTACTTC.

The chain has TRBV5-4 and TRBJ2-7; 9 nucleotides agree with TRBD1. The CDR3 is made up of 13 amino acids. V gave up 4 bases and J gave up 6 bases; unmatched junction bases: 5. Germline V gene data show CDR1 as SGHNT and CDR2 as YYREEE (reference sequence). The CDR3 spells CASSQGQGREQYF. The CDR3 DNA follows: TGTGCCAGCAGCCAGGGACAGGGTCGCGAGCAGTACTTC.

As regards this clone: A junction boundary mismatches the germline segment, possibly from a read error. The chain couples TRBV4-1 to TRBJ2-1; TRBD2 matches at 14 bases. The V gene's germline CDR1 is MGHRA and CDR2 YSYEKL. This CDR3 has 16 residues. The CDR3 region has the DNA TGCGCCAGCAACCAACTCGGGACTAGCGGGAGAAATGAGCAGTTCTTC. Translation gives CASNQLGTSGRNEQFF.

The chain employs TRBV5-5 and TRBJ2-7, with 9 bases identical to TRBD2. The germline V gene encodes CDR1 SGHKS and CDR2 YYEKEE (reference sequence). V lost 0 bases, J lost 1 base, and 2 bases stayed unmatched. The CDR3 covers 15 residues. This CDR3 reads CASSLGAGGSYEQYF. The CDR3 nucleotides read TGTGCCAGCAGCTTGGGTGCGGGAGGGTCCTACGAGCAGTACTTC.

The chain links TRBV14 to TRBJ2-1; 11 bases map to TRBD2. Germline CDR1 reads SGHDN; CDR2 reads FVKESK. The CDR3 consists of 16 residues. J gave up 4 bases and V 4 bases, and 6 bases lay outside the gene matches. CDR3 coding DNA: TGTGCCAGCAGCCGCATAGCGGGAGGGCTTTACAATGAGCAGTTCTTC. This gives the protein CASSRIAGGLYNEQFF.

This chain uses TRBV3-1 (or the pseudogene TRBV3-2) with TRBJ2-2; 9 bases fit TRBD2. CDR1 and CDR2 from the germline V gene are LGHDT and YNNKEL (reference sequence). The CDR3 extends over 16 amino acids. The trim removed 5 bases at V and 2 bases at J, leaving 6 bases unmatched. The CDR3 sequence is CASSYYSGRNTGELFF. In DNA form, the CDR3 reads TGTGCCAGCAGCTACTATAGCGGGAGAAACACCGGGGAGCTGTTTTTT.

The J gene is TRBJ1-5, the V gene TRBV7-9, with 9 bases lining up with TRBD1. Germline V gene lookup returns CDR1 SEHNR and CDR2 FQNEAQ (reference sequence). J was trimmed by 0 bases and V by 4 bases; bases with no gene match: 13. CDR3 size: 19 residues. The CDR3 sequence is CASSYSPGQGIPSNQPQHF. In DNA form, the CDR3 reads TGTGCCAGCAGCTACAGCCCGGGACAGGGAATTCCTAGCAATCAGCCCCAGCATTTT.

The V and J genes are TRBV7-9 and TRBJ2-1; the match to TRBD2 covers 14 bases. The CDR3 consists of 18 residues. The trim removed 7 bases at V and 4 bases at J, leaving 12 bases unmatched. The germline V gene has CDR1 SEHNR and CDR2 FQNEAQ (reference sequence). CDR3 nucleotide sequence: TGTGCCAGCAACGGGACTAGCGGGAGTAGGGGCGAGTACAATGAGCAGTTCTTC. It translates to CASNGTSGSRGEYNEQFF.